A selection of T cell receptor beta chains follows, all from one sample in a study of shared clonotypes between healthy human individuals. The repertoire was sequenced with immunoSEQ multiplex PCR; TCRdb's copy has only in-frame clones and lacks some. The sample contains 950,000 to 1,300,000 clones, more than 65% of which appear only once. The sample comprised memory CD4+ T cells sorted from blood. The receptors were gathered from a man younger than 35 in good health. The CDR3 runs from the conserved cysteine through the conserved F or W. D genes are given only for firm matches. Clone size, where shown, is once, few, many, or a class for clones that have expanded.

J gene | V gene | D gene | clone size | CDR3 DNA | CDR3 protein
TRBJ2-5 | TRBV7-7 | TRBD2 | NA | TGTGCTAGCAGCCCGCGGACTAGCGGCCAAGAGACCCAGTACTTC | CASSPRTSGQETQYF
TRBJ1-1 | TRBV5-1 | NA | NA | TGCGCCAGCAGTCAGATGGAGACTAACACTGAAGCTTTCTTT | CASSQMETNTEAFF
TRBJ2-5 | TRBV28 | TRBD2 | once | TGTGCCAGCAGCTTTTACCTAGCGGAACAAGAGACCCAGTACTTC | CASSFYLAEQETQYF
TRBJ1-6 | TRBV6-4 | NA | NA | TGTGCCAGCAGTGACAGGGTCAATTCACCCCTCCACTTT | CASSDRVNSPLHF
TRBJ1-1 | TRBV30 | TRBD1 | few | TGTGCCTGGGGCGCAGGGGGCGTCGGAGCTTTCTTT | CAWGAGGVGAFF
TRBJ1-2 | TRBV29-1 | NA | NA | TGCAGCGCTCGAGTACAGGGCGACTATGGCTACACCTTC | CSARVQGDYGYTF
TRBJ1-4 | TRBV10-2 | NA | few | TGCGCCAGCAGTGAGTCGAGGGGGTTTAATGAAAAACTGTTTTTT | CASSESRGFNEKLFF
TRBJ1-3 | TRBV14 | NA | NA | TGTGCCAGCAGCCCCACTCGGGGGGGAAACACCATATATTTT | CASSPTRGGNTIYF
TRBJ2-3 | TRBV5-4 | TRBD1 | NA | TGTGCCAGCAGCTTGGGGGACAGGGTAAAGGATACGCAGTATTTT | CASSLGDRVKDTQYF
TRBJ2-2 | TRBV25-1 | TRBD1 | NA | TGTGCCAGCAGTGAGTTAGGGACAGGGAAAACAGGCGGGGAGCTGTTTTTT | CASSELGTGKTGGELFF
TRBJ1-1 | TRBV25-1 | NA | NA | TGTGCCAGCAGTGGATCCAGGGGTATGAACACTGAAGCTTTCTTT | CASSGSRGMNTEAFF
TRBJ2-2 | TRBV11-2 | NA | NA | TGTGCCAGCAGCTTAGAAATGGACACCGGGGAGCTGTTTTTT | CASSLEMDTGELFF
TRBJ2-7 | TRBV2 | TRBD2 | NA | TGTGCCAGCAGTGTGGACTCGGGGGGGCCCTACGAGCAGTACTTC | CASSVDSGGPYEQYF
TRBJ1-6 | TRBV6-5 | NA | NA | TGTGCCAGCAGGCCACAGAGCTCCTATAATTCACCCCTCCACTTT | CASRPQSSYNSPLHF
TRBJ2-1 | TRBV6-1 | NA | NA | TGTGCCAGCAGTGAGAGGGGTCGGGAGCCGGGCAATGAGCAGTTCTTC | CASSERGREPGNEQFF
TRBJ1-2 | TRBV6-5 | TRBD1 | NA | TGTGCCAGCAGTTGGGAAAGACAGGGAACCGGCTACACCTTC | CASSWERQGTGYTF
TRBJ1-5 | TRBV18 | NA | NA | TGTGCCAGCTCACCCGATCTGGGTCAGCCCCAGCATTTT | CASSPDLGQPQHF
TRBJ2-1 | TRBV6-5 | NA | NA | TGTGCCAGCAGTTACCTGGGGGCCCGGCGGAATGAGCAGTTCTTC | CASSYLGARRNEQFF
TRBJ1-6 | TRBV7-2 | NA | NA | TGTGCCAGCAGCGCTCTAAGCTCCTATAATTCACCCCTCCACTTT | CASSALSSYNSPLHF
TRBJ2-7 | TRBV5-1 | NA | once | TGCGCCAGCAGCCTCGTTCGGGCCTTCTCCTACGAGCAGTACTTC | CASSLVRAFSYEQYF
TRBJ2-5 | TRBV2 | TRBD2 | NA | TGTGCCAGCAGTGGACTAGCGGGAGGAGTGGGCCCAGAGACCCAGTACTTC | CASSGLAGGVGPETQYF
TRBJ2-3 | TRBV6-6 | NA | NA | TGTGCCAGCAATAGAGGGCCGGACTCAGATACGCAGTATTTT | CASNRGPDSDTQYF
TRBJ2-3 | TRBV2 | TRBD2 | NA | TGTGCCAGCAGTGGACTAGCGGGGGAGCAGTATTTT | CASSGLAGEQYF
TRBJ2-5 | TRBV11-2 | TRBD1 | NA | TGTGCCAGCAGCCCGCCTACAGGGGTAGAGACCCAGTACTTC | CASSPPTGVETQYF